Below, 28 T cell receptor beta chains from the same sample are listed, as sequenced in a study of human T cells and chemical hapten exposure. Time point defined: healthy volunteer bleed at 2 weeks. Whole blood, unfractionated, served as the material for total RNA extraction. In TCRdb, the RACE reads were re-called with MiXCR into one record per CDR3 protein. The data contain about 45,000 distinct CDR3 sequences, around 4.1% of them singletons. Specimen: whole blood. These receptors were collected from a female donor in good health. Some clones in this sample may be carry-over from other donors' samples.

This clonotype was seen a handful of times. The rearrangement links TRBV18 to TRBJ2-7, with 10 bases that match TRBD1. Trimming removed 5 bases from V and 6 bases from J; junction bases left unmatched: 4. Germline values: CDR1 KGHSH, CDR2 LQKENI. The CDR3 is 13 residues long. CDR3: CASSMGQGPEQYF. CDR3 bases: TGTGCCAGCTCAATGGGACAGGGGCCCGAGCAGTACTTC.

The table lists this clonotype with many counts. The chain uses TRBV5-1 and TRBJ1-1; D ambiguous. Between the trimmed V and J ends, which lost 0 bases and 1 base, there was a span of 7 bases. CDR1 is SGHRS, CDR2 YFSETQ, per germline. This CDR3 has 14 amino acids. In DNA, the CDR3 is TGCGCCAGCAGCTTGGTACCGGAGAACACTGAAGCTTTCTTT. This gives the protein CASSLVPENTEAFF.

This clonotype was recorded a few times. This may arise from a read error, as a much more abundant clone is one base away. This chain's CDR3 is CASSPSTGYEQYF. CDR3 DNA: TGCGCCAGCAGCCCTTCGACAGGTTACGAGCAGTACTTC. The chain recombines TRBV5-1 with TRBJ2-7; D perhaps matches TRBD1 (6 bases). The CDR3 runs to 13 residues. Germline CDR1 reads SGHRS; CDR2 reads YFSETQ. The V and J ends lost 4 bases and 4 bases respectively, with 12 bases between them.

There are many counts of this clonotype. The DNA of the CDR3 is TGTGCCAGCAGCTTGGCCAGTGGACCCCAAGAGACCCAGTACTTC. Amino acid sequence: CASSLASGPQETQYF. V gene TRBV5-4 combines with J gene TRBJ2-5, with D uncertain. V lost 0 bases and J 1 base, leaving 10 bases between the germline ends. The CDR3 is 15 residues long. Germline V gives CDR1 SGHNT, CDR2 YYREEE (reference sequence).

The gene calls are TRBV7-8 and TRBJ1-3; the D is unclear. Germline V CDR1 and CDR2: SGHVS, FQNEAQ. The V end was cut by 1 base, the J end by 4 bases, with 5 bases between. CDR3 size: 13 residues. CDR3 region: CASSLGAGNTIYF. Written as DNA, the CDR3 is TGTGCCAGCAGCTTAGGGGCAGGAAACACCATATATTTT.

There are many counts of this clonotype. This chain uses TRBV12-3 or TRBV12-4 with TRBJ2-2; 9 bases map to TRBD1. Losses at the gene ends were 7 bases for V and 7 bases for J; bases not matched to a gene: 7. This CDR3 is built from 14 residues. CDR3 protein: CASKLGQGGGELFF. CDR3 in DNA: TGTGCCAGCAAACTGGGACAGGGCGGCGGGGAGCTGTTTTTT.

There are many counts of this clonotype. The rearrangement uses TRBV25-1 and TRBJ2-7; D not resolved. Trimming shortened V by 4 bases and J by 0 bases, and 13 bases separated the two germline ends. The CDR3 runs 15 residues. Germline CDR1 is MGHDK and CDR2 is SYGVNS. The CDR3 DNA reads TGTGCCAGCAGTGCTACCGGCCTCCGCTCCTACGAGCAGTACTTC. Encoded protein: CASSATGLRSYEQYF.

This rearrangement joins TRBV28 to TRBJ2-3, with 12 bases identical to TRBD2. With V trimmed by 6 bases and J by 2 bases, 6 bases remained unmatched. CDR3 length: 16 residues. Germline lookup yields CDR1 MDHEN and CDR2 SYDVKM. The CDR3 region is CASRRGLAGITDTQYF. CDR3 nucleotides: TGTGCCAGCAGGCGAGGACTAGCGGGGATCACAGATACGCAGTATTTT.

The chain combines TRBV7-2 with TRBJ2-5; 8 positions match TRBD1. Unmatched junction bases numbered 8, after V lost 4 bases and J lost 7 bases. Germline CDR1 is SGHTA and CDR2 is FQGNSA. The CDR3 spans 14 residues. The DNA for the CDR3 is TGTGCCAGCAGCTCGAATGGACAGGGAAGGACCCAGTACTTC. Encoded protein: CASSSNGQGRTQYF.

The sample holds a few counts of this clonotype. Germline and junction disagree at one end, which may indicate a read error. V and J are TRBV2 and TRBJ1-2; TRBD1 matches at 7 bases. The CDR3 consists of 14 residues. Germline V gene data show CDR1 as SNHLY and CDR2 as FYNNEI. CDR3 in amino acids: CARSEGARSYGYTF. CDR3 coding DNA: TGTGCCAGGAGTGAGGGGGCTAGGTCTTATGGCTACACCTTC.

This clonotype appeared many times. J is TRBJ1-1 and V is TRBV9; 7 bases align to TRBD1. Germline V gives CDR1 SGDLS, CDR2 YYNGEE. V lost 4 bases to trimming and J lost 10 bases; unmatched junction nucleotides: 10. The CDR3 is made up of 13 amino acids. The CDR3: CASSWTGDTLAFF. CDR3 in DNA: TGTGCCAGCAGCTGGACAGGAGACACATTAGCTTTCTTT.

This clonotype was seen only a few times. This chain uses TRBV7-2 with TRBJ1-2, with unresolved D. CDR3 length: 14 residues. V was shortened by 4 bases and J by 6 bases, with 15 bases between the two germline ends. Germline V gene lookup returns CDR1 SGHTA and CDR2 FQGNSA. This CDR3 is CASSSIGPTDGYTF. The CDR3 nucleotides are TGTGCCAGCAGCTCGATCGGGCCTACCGATGGCTACACCTTC.

There are many counts of this clonotype. J is TRBJ1-2 and V is TRBV20-1; TRBD1 might be the D (6 bases). The CDR3 totals 15 residues. Per the germline V gene, CDR1 is DFQATT and CDR2 is SNEGSKA (reference sequence). Trimming shortened V by 0 bases and J by 4 bases, and 15 bases separated the two germline ends. The CDR3 loop reads CSARDLPDRTYGYTF. The CDR3 region has the DNA TGCAGTGCTAGAGATCTCCCCGACAGGACCTATGGCTACACCTTC.

The chain recombines TRBV11-1 with TRBJ2-6; D might be TRBD1 or TRBD2, each matching 5 bases. Germline CDR1 and CDR2: SGHAT and FQDESV (reference sequence). The CDR3 sequence is 18 residues long. V lost 4 bases and J lost 0, with 16 bases in between. This chain's CDR3 is CASSSDRLGTSGANVLTF. CDR3 nucleotide sequence: TGTGCCAGCAGCTCAGACCGTCTTGGGACCTCTGGGGCCAACGTCCTGACTTTC.

This clonotype was found many times. V and J are TRBV21-1 and TRBJ1-2; the table's D call of TRBD1 was not tested on the DNA. TRBV21-1 is described as a pseudogene. CDR3 size: 14 residues. CDR3: CASSKPGETYGYTF. The CDR3 DNA reads as TGTGCCAGCAGCAAACCAGGGGAGACCTATGGCTACACCTTC.

The chain uses TRBV29-1 and TRBJ1-2, with a weak D call TRBD1 (5 bases). Germline CDR1 reads SQVTM; CDR2 reads ANQGSEA. The CDR3 is made up of 14 amino acids. V was cut by 0 bases and J by 4 bases, with 12 bases left in between. The CDR3 DNA reads as TGCAGCGTTGAAGATCGGAAGGGGACCTATGGCTACACCTTC. It encodes CSVEDRKGTYGYTF. The entire variable domain, with the rest obtained from reference TRBV29-1 and TRBJ1-2, is as follows: SAVISQKPSRDICQRGTSLTIQCQVDSQVTMMFWYRQQPGQSLTLIATANQGSEATYESGFVIDKFPISRPNLTFSTLTVSNMSPEDSSIYLCSVEDRKGTYGYTFGSGTRLTVV.

This clonotype was detected ten times or more. CDR3 loop: CASSLGVSYEQYF. The CDR3 DNA reads TGTGCCAGCAGCTTAGGGGTTTCCTACGAGCAGTACTTC. The chain combines TRBV7-2 with TRBJ2-7; D remains unclear. The CDR3 is 13 residues long. Germline values: CDR1 SGHTA, CDR2 FQGNSA. Trimming shortened V by 1 base and J by 1 base, and 5 bases separated the two germline ends.

This sequence joins TRBV4-1 and TRBJ2-4; the D is unclear. This CDR3 is built from 16 residues. Germline assignment: CDR1 MGHRA and CDR2 YSYEKL. V was trimmed by 1 base and J by 0 bases, leaving 10 bases between them. The CDR3: CASSQVYERAKNIQYF. The CDR3 nucleotides are TGCGCCAGCAGCCAAGTTTATGAGCGAGCCAAAAACATTCAGTACTTC.

The table lists this clonotype with a few counts. The DNA for the CDR3 is TGTGCCAGCAGCTTAGGGCTAGCGGGGCTAATCGGGGAGCTGTTTTTT. Translation: CASSLGLAGLIGELFF. The V gene is TRBV5-4, the J gene TRBJ2-2; 9 positions match TRBD2. The CDR3 sequence is 16 residues long. CDR1 is SGHNT, CDR2 YYREEE, per germline (reference sequence). V lost 2 bases and J lost 7; bases outside the gene matches: 9.

CDR3 sequence reads: CASSLRQGRPYEQYF. The CDR3 nucleotides read TGTGCCAGCAGTTTACGGCAGGGAAGACCCTACGAGCAGTACTTC. The V and J genes are TRBV12-3 or TRBV12-4 and TRBJ2-7; tentatively, D is TRBD1 (5 bases). The V gene lost 2 bases and the J gene lost 2 bases, with 13 bases spanning the gap. There are 15 residues in the CDR3.

The table lists this clonotype with many counts. J is TRBJ2-3 and V is TRBV4-2; D is unclear. Per germline, CDR1 LGHNA and CDR2 YNFKEQ. V was clipped by 1 base and J by 0 bases, with 17 bases between them. CDR3 size: 18 residues. The CDR3 DNA reads TGTGCCAGCAGCCAAGCCATGATATGGGTCCGCAGCACAGATACGCAGTATTTT. Its translation is CASSQAMIWVRSTDTQYF.

This clonotype came up many times. The chain is built from TRBV12-3 or TRBV12-4 and TRBJ2-1; 10 bases align to TRBD2. The CDR3 extends over 14 amino acids. With 7 bases clipped from V and 3 bases from J, the junction kept 3 bases outside the gene matches. The CDR3 loop is CASTPSGGYNEQFF. The CDR3 DNA reads as TGTGCCAGCACCCCTAGCGGGGGCTACAATGAGCAGTTCTTC.

This clonotype was counted between two and nine times. The J gene is TRBJ2-7, the V gene TRBV7-2; possible D gene TRBD1, 6 bases. This CDR3 comprises 15 residues. Per germline, CDR1 SGHTA and CDR2 FQGNSA. V gave up 1 base and J gave up 7 bases, with 17 bases separating them. CDR3 DNA: TGTGCCAGCAGCTTAGAAGCTTTACGTGGACAGGAGCAGTACTTC. Translating it yields CASSLEALRGQEQYF.

This clonotype showed up many times. The V gene is TRBV2, the J gene TRBJ1-6; no clear D gene. V lost 7 bases, J lost 7 bases, and 5 bases lay in between. Germline values: CDR1 SNHLY, CDR2 FYNNEI. This CDR3 has 11 amino acids. In DNA, the CDR3 is TGTGCCAGCACCGAGAATTCACCCCTCCACTTT. It specifies CASTENSPLHF.

This clonotype was observed at least ten times. The chain has TRBV12-3 or TRBV12-4 and TRBJ2-2; 7 nucleotides align to TRBD2. The CDR3 covers 15 residues. Losses at the gene ends were 5 bases for V and 3 bases for J; bases not matched to a gene: 6. The CDR3, as DNA: TGTGCCAGCAGTCCTGTGGCGGGGGACACCGGGGAGCTGTTTTTT. Translating gives CASSPVAGDTGELFF.

This clonotype was seen many times. The V and J genes are TRBV4-2 and TRBJ2-7, with 9 positions matching TRBD2. V trimming: 3 bases; J trimming: 2 bases; junction bases outside the gene matches: 5. Per germline, CDR1 LGHNA and CDR2 YNFKEQ. The CDR3 length is 15 residues. Written as DNA, the CDR3 is TGTGCCAGCAGCCATGGCGGGGGGGCCACCTACGAGCAGTACTTC. Its translation is CASSHGGGATYEQYF.

This clonotype was observed many times. CDR3 DNA: TGTGCCAGCAGCCAAGATTACAGGACCGCGAACACCGGGGAGCTGTTTTTT. The encoded protein is CASSQDYRTANTGELFF. The rearrangement links TRBV14 to TRBJ2-2; tentative D call: TRBD1 (5 bases). The CDR3 extends over 17 amino acids. Germline loops: CDR1 SGHDN, CDR2 FVKESK. The germline V and J ends were trimmed by 0 bases and 0 bases, with 11 bases remaining between them.

The sample holds many counts of this clonotype. J is TRBJ1-5 and V is TRBV7-2; D is undetermined. Per germline, CDR1 SGHTA and CDR2 FQGNSA. This CDR3 is 15 amino acids long. Trimming shortened V by 3 bases and J by 2 bases, and 11 bases separated the two germline ends. The CDR3 spells CASSFYGGGNQPQHF. The CDR3 coding sequence is TGTGCCAGCAGCTTCTACGGTGGTGGCAATCAGCCCCAGCATTTT. The full variable domain, in which reference TRBV7-2 and TRBJ1-5 provide the parts outside the CDR3, is GAGVSQSPSNKVTEKGKDVELRCDPISGHTALYWYRQSLGQGLEFLIYFQGNSAPDKSGLPSDRFSAERTGGSVSTLTIQRTQQEDSAVYLCASSFYGGGNQPQHFGDGTRLSIL.